This section outlines one T cell receptor beta chain sequence together with its context. Its antigen remains unknown. Researchers took blood at baseline, on cycle 4 day 1, and on cycle 7 day 1. The sample originates from a study of OX40 agonist ivuxolimab in advanced cancers. Whole-study findings and limits: At 0.1 to 3.0 mg/kg, clonal expansion of CD4+ and CD8+ blood T cells had occurred by week 6.

V gave up 0 bases and J gave up 10 bases, with 7 bases separating them. The germline V gene has CDR1 SGHDN and CDR2 FVKESK. CDR3 length equals 12 residues. Measured with immunoSEQ multiplex PCR; TCRdb has only the in-frame clones, and not every one. This table holds 100,000 to 130,000 clones, 80% to 95% found once. This TCR came from an adult with an advanced solid tumor such as melanoma, head and neck, liver or kidney cancer. V usage is TRBV14 and J usage is TRBJ2-1; no clear D gene. Sequencing was performed on CD4+ or CD8+ T cells sorted from blood, taken in a trial of the OX40 agonist ivuxolimab. The CDR3 protein is CASSQDLGEQFF. The CDR3 DNA reads as TGTGCCAGCAGCCAAGATCTGGGAGAGCAGTTCTTC.